This entry lists 32 T cell receptor beta chains sequenced from one sample in a study of blood T cell repertoires in COVID-19. The assay was immunoSEQ multiplex PCR, and TCRdb's table has in-frame clones only and misses some. Among 250,000 to 300,000 clones, about 88% were seen once, and the ten largest hold roughly an eighth. Sequencing used peripheral blood. The receptors come from a woman aged 60-70 years with acute or convalescent COVID-19.

The CDR3 DNA is TGTGCCAGCAGCTTAATGCGGGTCAAGGCCTACGAGCAGTACTTC. Its protein is CASSLMRVKAYEQYF. The chain recombines TRBV7-3 with TRBJ2-7, with D possibly TRBD2 on 5 matching bases. The V and J ends lost 1 base and 2 bases respectively, with 12 bases between them. Looked up from germline, CDR1 is SGHTA and CDR2 is FQGTGA. The CDR3 runs to 15 residues.

CDR3 bases: TGTGCCTGGGCCAAAACCGGGTCAGTCCAAGAGACCCAGTACTTC. Translated, it gives CAWAKTGSVQETQYF. V gene TRBV30 combines with J gene TRBJ2-5; D is ambiguous. V was clipped by 5 bases and J by 1 base, with 17 bases between them. The CDR3 length is 15 residues. CDR1 is GTSNPN and CDR2 is SVGIG in the germline V gene (reference sequence). The full variable domain, completed using reference TRBV30 and TRBJ2-5, is SQTIHQWPATLVQPVGSPLSLECTVEGTSNPNLYWYRQAAGRGLQLLFYSVGIGQISSEVPQNLSASRPQDRQFILSSKKLLLSDSGFYLCAWAKTGSVQETQYFGPGTRLLVL.

The V call is TRBV11-2, the J call TRBJ1-2; 7 bases line up with TRBD1. The J segment lost 0 bases and the V segment lost 3 bases, leaving 1 base of the junction unmatched. The length of the CDR3 is 14 residues. From germline, CDR1 is SGHAT and CDR2 FQNNGV. The CDR3 nucleotides read TGTGCCAGCAGCTTGGGGACAGCTAACTATGGCTACACCTTC. Encoded protein: CASSLGTANYGYTF.

The V gene is TRBV2, the J gene TRBJ1-4; maybe TRBD1 (6 bases). Trimming took off 7 bases at V and 7 bases at J, with 16 bases between the two ends. Germline CDR1 reads SNHLY; CDR2 reads FYNNEI. The CDR3 runs 14 residues. The CDR3 DNA reads TGTGCCAGCATGAGGGGGGGCGCGGTTGAAAAACTGTTTTTT. Residues: CASMRGGAVEKLFF.

The chain uses TRBV9 and TRBJ2-3, with 11 bases aligning to TRBD2. The germline V gene encodes CDR1 SGDLS and CDR2 YYNGEE. The V segment lost 6 bases and the J segment 3 bases; nucleotides outside the gene matches: 6. The CDR3 is 15 residues long. The CDR3, as DNA: TGTGCCAGCACCCCGGGACTAGCGGAGACAGATACGCAGTATTTT. Its translation is CASTPGLAETDTQYF.

The chain combines TRBV28 with TRBJ2-7; weak D call: TRBD1 (5 bases). The CDR3 totals 16 residues. Trimming pared 3 bases from V and 2 bases from J, leaving 17 bases between. The germline gives CDR1 MDHEN, CDR2 SYDVKM. The CDR3 here is CASSFPTTVFTYEQYF. CDR3 nucleotide sequence: TGTGCCAGCAGTTTCCCGACGACAGTTTTCACCTACGAGCAGTACTTC.

J is TRBJ1-4 and V is TRBV7-8; D gene ambiguous. The V and J ends lost 4 bases and 2 bases respectively, with 8 bases between them. Germline values: CDR1 SGHVS, CDR2 FQNEAQ. The CDR3 covers 14 residues. CDR3 DNA sequence: TGTGCCAGCAGCTCGACTGGTACTAATGAAAAACTGTTTTTT. Residues: CASSSTGTNEKLFF.

The genes are TRBV5-4 and TRBJ1-1, with a weak D call TRBD1 (6 bases). This CDR3 has 13 amino acids. CDR1 and CDR2 from the germline V gene are SGHNT and YYREEE (reference sequence). V was cut by 4 bases and J by 6 bases, with 13 bases left in between. The CDR3 sequence: CASSLGGAAEAFF. The CDR3 nucleotides are TGTGCCAGCAGCCTTGGGGGGGCGGCTGAAGCTTTCTTT.

This clone has only one observation. The J gene is TRBJ2-7, the V gene TRBV6-5, with TRBD1 identical over 7 bases. Germline V gives CDR1 MNHEY, CDR2 SVGAGI. Trimming at V came to 5 bases and at J to 4 bases, leaving 2 bases not matched to a gene. This CDR3 region has 12 residues. The CDR3 region is CASSNRGYEQYF. Here the CDR3 DNA reads TGTGCCAGCAGTAACAGGGGATACGAGCAGTACTTC.

This clone came up once. The chain carries TRBV5-1 and TRBJ1-3; D gene uncertain. Trimming removed 0 bases from V and 0 bases from J, with 10 bases in between. Germline lookup yields CDR1 SGHRS and CDR2 YFSETQ. The CDR3 contains 16 residues. For the CDR3, the DNA is TGCGCCAGCAGCTTGGGAGGTGCCTTCTCTGGAAACACCATATATTTT. Translating it yields CASSLGGAFSGNTIYF.

This chain joins TRBV5-5 and TRBJ1-1; perhaps TRBD1 as D (5 bases). V was pared by 0 bases and J by 10 bases, with 16 bases between. Germline CDR1 SGHKS, CDR2 YYEKEE (reference sequence). This CDR3 spans 14 amino acids. This CDR3 is CASSLAAGRGLAFF. The CDR3 bases are TGTGCCAGCAGCTTGGCGGCAGGGAGGGGCCTAGCTTTCTTT.

The CDR3 region is CASSPGTVNYGYTF. CDR3 bases: TGTGCCAGCTCACCTGGGACAGTCAACTATGGCTACACCTTC. The genes are TRBV18 and TRBJ1-2; 7 bases are a match to TRBD1. This CDR3 has 14 residues. Germline CDR1 is KGHSH and CDR2 is LQKENI. V gave up 3 bases and J gave up 2 bases; unmatched junction bases: 3.

This chain connects TRBV19 to TRBJ2-7, with TRBD2 matching over 13 bases. The CDR3 extends over 14 amino acids. Germline CDR1 and CDR2: LNHDA and SQIVND (reference sequence). Losses at the gene ends were 3 bases for V and 6 bases for J; bases not matched to a gene: 2. CDR3 amino acids: CASSIGLAGVEQYF. CDR3 DNA: TGTGCCAGTAGTATTGGACTAGCGGGAGTCGAGCAGTACTTC.

The chain couples TRBV4-1 to TRBJ2-2; 8 bases fit TRBD2. The CDR3 consists of 18 residues. V shed 1 base and J 4 bases; nucleotides not matched to a gene: 11. Germline loops: CDR1 MGHRA, CDR2 YSYEKL. The CDR3 DNA follows: TGCGCCAGCAGCCAAGGGGGTAGCGGGACCGTGAGCACCGGGGAGCTGTTTTTT. Amino acid sequence: CASSQGGSGTVSTGELFF.

CDR3 sequence: CASSGLATDTQYF. The CDR3 coding sequence is TGTGCCAGCAGCGGGTTAGCAACAGATACGCAGTATTTT. V gene TRBV9 combines with J gene TRBJ2-3; no reliable D call. Germline CDR1 SGDLS, CDR2 YYNGEE. V was trimmed by 3 bases and J by 3 bases, leaving 8 bases between them. The CDR3 has 13 residues. The complete variable domain, with remaining parts taken from reference TRBV9 and TRBJ2-3, reads DSGVTQTPKHLITATGQRVTLRCSPRSGDLSVYWYQQSLDQGLQFLIQYYNGEERAKGNILERFSAQQFPDLHSELNLSSLELGDSALYFCASSGLATDTQYFGPGTRLTVL.

The chain is built from TRBV12-3 or TRBV12-4 and TRBJ1-2, with TRBD1 as a possible D gene (6 bases). Trimming left V 5 bases short and J 7 bases short, with 11 bases between. This CDR3 comprises 12 residues. CDR3 in DNA: TGTGCCAGCAGTGTCACAGGGCTTGGCTACACCTTC. Its protein is CASSVTGLGYTF.

The chain couples TRBV4-3 to TRBJ2-1; 7 nucleotides agree with TRBD2. The CDR3 is 16 residues long. Germline lookup yields CDR1 LGHNA and CDR2 YSLEER. Trimming cost V 0 bases and J 6 bases; bases outside gene matches: 8. This CDR3 is CASSQESDRLANEQFF. As DNA, the CDR3 is TGCGCCAGCAGCCAAGAATCCGATAGACTAGCCAATGAGCAGTTCTTC.

This chain connects TRBV4-3 to TRBJ1-1; 9 bases agree with TRBD1. The V gene end was trimmed by 2 bases and the J gene end by 1 base; junction bases not matched to a gene: 8. The CDR3 has 17 residues. CDR1 and CDR2 from the germline V gene are LGHNA and YSLEER. The CDR3 DNA reads as TGCGCCAGCAGCCAACTTGGGACAGGGCGACCGAACACTGAAGCTTTCTTT. It yields the protein CASSQLGTGRPNTEAFF.

The chain carries TRBV11-3 and TRBJ2-1, with D possibly matching TRBD2 (6 bases). V dropped 0 bases and J dropped 8 bases, with 11 bases sitting between them. The CDR3 is 14 residues long. Germline V gives CDR1 SGHNT, CDR2 YENEEA. The CDR3: CASSLEGGEDEQFF. The DNA for the CDR3 is TGTGCCAGCAGCTTAGAGGGAGGTGAGGATGAGCAGTTCTTC.

V and J are TRBV21-1 and TRBJ1-2. TRBV21-1 is a pseudogene locus. The CDR3 has 19 amino acids. CDR3 sequence (DNA): TGTGCCAGCAGCAAAGCCCAATCTAGTCGGCAGCGGGGCCTCTATGGCTACACCTTC. It yields the protein CASSKAQSSRQRGLYGYTF.

The chain employs TRBV3-1 (or the pseudogene TRBV3-2) and TRBJ1-2, with a possible D match to TRBD1 (5 bases). Germline V gives CDR1 LGHDT, CDR2 YNNKEL (reference sequence). Trimming pared 6 bases from V and 7 bases from J, leaving 18 bases between. The CDR3 has 14 amino acids. CDR3 sequence (DNA): TGTGCCAGCAGGTCAGGGAGGGGAATGGGTGGCTACACCTTC. Translation gives CASRSGRGMGGYTF.

The V and J genes are TRBV4-3 and TRBJ2-1; D remains unclear. With 11 bases removed from V and 5 bases from J, the gap between germline ends came to 13 bases. There are 12 residues in the CDR3. The germline gives CDR1 LGHNA, CDR2 YSLEER. The CDR3 DNA is TGCGCCCGGGTTTGGCGCCACAATGAGCAGTTCTTC. Its translation is CARVWRHNEQFF.

The chain carries TRBV10-3 and TRBJ2-2; TRBD1 matches 8 bases. Trimming at V came to 7 bases and at J to 0 bases, leaving 4 bases not matched to a gene. The CDR3 loop spans 15 amino acids. In germline, CDR1 is ENHRY, CDR2 SYGVKD. The CDR3 region has the DNA TGTGCCATCACTGGACAGGGCTCGAACACCGGGGAGCTGTTTTTT. The encoded protein is CAITGQGSNTGELFF.

The chain employs TRBV9 and TRBJ1-3; no definite D call. The V and J ends lost 1 base and 0 bases respectively, with 5 bases between them. CDR3 size: 14 residues. The germline V gene has CDR1 SGDLS and CDR2 YYNGEE. In DNA form, the CDR3 reads TGTGCCAGCAGCGTATCAGGCTCTGGAAACACCATATATTTT. The encoded protein is CASSVSGSGNTIYF.

This chain joins TRBV3-1 (or the pseudogene TRBV3-2) and TRBJ1-6; 7 nucleotides line up with TRBD1. J lost 10 bases, V lost 4 bases, and 13 bases had no gene match. The CDR3 has 16 amino acids. The germline gives CDR1 LGHDT, CDR2 YNNKEL (reference sequence). CDR3 DNA sequence: TGTGCCAGCAGCCTAGAAACAGGGGTGGATTCGTCACCCCTCCACTTT. Amino acids: CASSLETGVDSSPLHF.

The V and J genes are TRBV4-1 and TRBJ1-4; the D gene is possibly TRBD1 (5 bases). The CDR3 length is 17 residues. Trimming shortened V by 1 base and J by 0 bases, and 12 bases separated the two germline ends. The germline V gene encodes CDR1 MGHRA and CDR2 YSYEKL. The CDR3 here is CASSQVRVVATNEKLFF. CDR3 nucleotides: TGCGCCAGCAGCCAAGTCAGGGTAGTGGCAACTAATGAAAAACTGTTTTTT.

This chain connects TRBV12-3 or TRBV12-4 to TRBJ1-6; TRBD1 might be the D (5 bases). V was trimmed by 6 bases and J by 9 bases, leaving 12 bases between them. The CDR3 totals 13 residues. The CDR3: CASRRDVLSPLHF. DNA for the CDR3: TGTGCCAGCAGGCGGGACGTCCTTTCACCCCTCCACTTT.

The chain is built from TRBV6-5 and TRBJ2-4; weak D call: TRBD1 (5 bases). This CDR3 is built from 15 residues. CDR1 and CDR2 from the germline V gene are MNHEY and SVGAGI. The V end was cut by 4 bases, the J end by 1 base, with 11 bases between. DNA of the CDR3: TGTGCCAGCAGTTCGGTTCAGGGTGCCAAAAACATTCAGTACTTC. The encoded protein is CASSSVQGAKNIQYF.

The chain has TRBV6-5 and TRBJ2-1, with TRBD2 matching 9 bases. Per germline, CDR1 MNHEY and CDR2 SVGAGI. V lost 5 bases to trimming and J lost 1 base; unmatched junction nucleotides: 3. This CDR3 contains 15 residues. The chain's CDR3 is CASSRTSDSYNEQFF. In DNA form, the CDR3 reads TGTGCCAGCAGTCGGACTAGCGATTCCTACAATGAGCAGTTCTTC.

The chain is built from TRBV2 and TRBJ2-2; a possible D gene is TRBD1 (5 bases). V dropped 6 bases and J dropped 7 bases, with 9 bases sitting between them. This CDR3 region has 12 residues. CDR1 is SNHLY, CDR2 FYNNEI, per germline. CDR3 sequence (DNA): TGTGCCAGCAGCAGGGTATACGGGGAGCTGTTTTTT. Amino acids: CASSRVYGELFF. The full variable domain, with the rest looked up from reference TRBV2 and TRBJ2-2, is EPEVTQTPSHQVTQMGQEVILRCVPISNHLYFYWYRQILGQKVEFLVSFYNNEISEKSEIFDDQFSVERPDGSNFTLKIRSTKLEDSAMYFCASSRVYGELFFGEGSRLTVL.

The CDR3 sequence is CASSQANRGANTGELFF. CDR3 DNA sequence: TGCGCCAGCAGCCAAGCGAACAGGGGCGCGAACACCGGGGAGCTGTTTTTT. This sequence joins TRBV4-3 and TRBJ2-2; 7 bases are shared with TRBD1. Trimming removed 1 base from V and 0 bases from J; junction bases left unmatched: 5. Germline CDR1 is LGHNA and CDR2 is YSLEER. The CDR3 runs to 17 residues.

The rearrangement uses TRBV12-3 or TRBV12-4 and TRBJ1-2, with 7 positions matching TRBD1. This CDR3 region has 13 residues. After removal of 5 bases from V and 5 bases from J, the junction contained 5 bases not matched to a gene. This chain's CDR3 is CASSRDRVYGYTF. CDR3 coding DNA: TGTGCCAGCAGTAGGGACAGAGTATATGGCTACACCTTC.